The next 8 T cell receptor beta chains were all read from a single sample in a study of human T cells and chemical hapten exposure. TCRdb ran MiXCR on the RACE reads and lists one entry per CDR3 protein. The repertoire includes some 350,000 distinct CDR3 sequences, under 6.5% of them detected once, and about 6% sits in the top ten. This sample's time point: patch test 2, 6 weeks after DPC sensitization. The treatment denotes: therapeutic diphenylcyclopropenone sensitization with weekly scalp DPC. The sample in question was whole blood, obtained in connection with sensitization to the hapten diphenylcyclopropenone (DPC). Receptors originate from a woman aged 18-30 years with alopecia areata. Some clones in this sample may be carry-over from other donors' samples.

This clonotype was observed a single time. A much larger clone lies one base from this, so it may be a read error. V is TRBV20-1 and J is TRBJ1-6; TRBD1 agrees at 9 bases. V lost 3 bases to trimming and J lost 10 bases; unmatched junction nucleotides: 7. Germline V gives CDR1 DFQATT, CDR2 SNEGSKA (reference sequence). The CDR3 length is 14 residues. CDR3 bases: TGCAGTGCTAGGGACAGGGGAGCTGGCTCACCCCTCCACTTT. It yields the protein CSARDRGAGSPLHF.

This clonotype was counted between two and nine times. This sequence joins TRBV25-1 and TRBJ2-2; TRBD1 matches at 8 bases. Germline CDR1 is MGHDK and CDR2 is SYGVNS. V lost 4 bases to trimming and J lost 6 bases; unmatched junction nucleotides: 7. The CDR3 extends over 15 amino acids. Here the CDR3 reads CASSVKTGEAGELFF. The CDR3 DNA reads TGTGCCAGCAGTGTAAAGACAGGGGAGGCCGGGGAGCTGTTTTTT.

On this clonotype itself: Its ends do not fully match the called genes, so a read error is possible. The rearrangement uses TRBV7-7 and TRBJ2-1, with D maybe TRBD1 (6 bases). From germline, CDR1 is SSHAT and CDR2 FNYEAQ (reference sequence). The CDR3 loop spans 15 amino acids. The DNA for the CDR3 is TGTGCTAGCAGCAAATGGACAGCCAGACGGAATGAGCAGTTCTTC. Its protein product is CASSKWTARRNEQFF.

V and J are TRBV11-2 and TRBJ1-2; D might be TRBD1 (5 bases). The CDR3 length is 14 residues. Germline values: CDR1 SGHAT, CDR2 FQNNGV. V gave up 0 bases and J gave up 4 bases, with 9 bases separating them. This CDR3 is CASSLDTGAYGYTF. The CDR3 DNA sequence: TGTGCCAGCAGCTTAGATACCGGGGCCTATGGCTACACCTTC.

The chain uses TRBV7-3 and TRBJ2-6, with D hard to call. Germline V CDR1 and CDR2: SGHTA, FQGTGA. The CDR3 runs to 15 residues. V was clipped by 5 bases and J by 0 bases, with 8 bases between them. CDR3 sequence reads: CASSPLISGANVLTF. The CDR3 DNA is TGTGCCAGCAGCCCTCTGATCTCTGGGGCCAACGTCCTGACTTTC.

This clonotype has only a few counts. This chain links TRBV4-3 with TRBJ1-1, with a tentative D call TRBD1 (5 bases). Germline values: CDR1 LGHNA, CDR2 YSLEER. Trimming took off 1 base at V and 1 base at J, with 13 bases between the two ends. The CDR3 extends over 16 amino acids. The CDR3 region is CASSQGRGRENTEAFF. CDR3 coding DNA: TGCGCCAGCAGCCAAGGACGTGGCAGGGAGAACACTGAAGCTTTCTTT.

This clonotype was seen repeatedly, ten times or more. V and J are TRBV5-1 and TRBJ1-1; no clear D gene. Germline values: CDR1 SGHRS, CDR2 YFSETQ. Trimming cost V 4 bases and J 1 base, with 11 bases left between them. There are 14 residues in the CDR3. CDR3 in DNA: TGCGCCAGCAGCGCGGACCCGCAGAACACTGAAGCTTTCTTT. It codes for CASSADPQNTEAFF.

The V gene is TRBV6-2 or TRBV6-3, the J gene TRBJ1-6; the D is unclear. The ends were cut back, 0 bases at V and 8 bases at J, with 5 bases in the middle. In germline, CDR1 is MNHEY, CDR2 SVGEGT. CDR3 size: 13 residues. The CDR3 DNA follows: TGTGCCAGCAGTTACTCGAACTATTCACCCCTCCACTTT. It encodes CASSYSNYSPLHF.